A single sample gave rise to the 12 T cell receptor beta chains below, sequenced in a study of blood T cell repertoires in COVID-19. Libraries were prepared by immunoSEQ multiplex PCR; TCRdb keeps only in-frame clonotypes and omits some of them. The data contain roughly 380,000 clones, over 75% of them seen just once; the ten biggest clones take up about 1.6%. The sequencing input was peripheral blood. Receptors originate from a woman aged 40 to 50 with COVID-19, enrolled during active disease.

This chain joins TRBV4-1 and TRBJ1-2; TRBD1 is a possible D gene (6 bases). Germline values: CDR1 MGHRA, CDR2 YSYEKL. This CDR3 has 14 amino acids. The ends were cut back, 0 bases at V and 6 bases at J, with 11 bases in the middle. CDR3 DNA: TGCGCCAGCAGCCAAGATCTGGGGGCGCATGGCTACACCTTC. Translating gives CASSQDLGAHGYTF.

This chain links TRBV25-1 with TRBJ1-6; 10 bases are a match to TRBD1. The CDR3 length is 15 residues. Unmatched junction bases numbered 5, after V lost 2 bases and J lost 10 bases. Germline V gene sequence: CDR1 MGHDK, CDR2 SYGVNS. CDR3 DNA sequence: TGTGCCAGCAGTGAAATGGGACAGGGGAACTCACCCCTCCACTTT. The encoded protein is CASSEMGQGNSPLHF.

This clone was observed once. The chain is built from TRBV28 and TRBJ1-2, with no clear D. Germline V gene sequence: CDR1 MDHEN, CDR2 SYDVKM. CDR3 length: 14 amino acids. The V and J ends lost 3 bases and 1 base respectively, with 9 bases between them. The CDR3: CASSLIGVNYGYTF. The CDR3 DNA reads as TGTGCCAGCAGTTTGATCGGGGTTAACTATGGCTACACCTTC.

V and J are TRBV27 and TRBJ2-3, with a tentative D call TRBD1 (5 bases). CDR3 length: 18 residues. Per the germline V gene, CDR1 is MNHEY and CDR2 is SMNVEV (reference sequence). The germline V and J ends were trimmed by 1 base and 4 bases, with 21 bases remaining between them. The DNA of the CDR3 is TGTGCCAGCAGTTTATGGGGCCCGGCTAGTCTAGTCGCAGATACGCAGTATTTT. Translating gives CASSLWGPASLVADTQYF.

This clone was detected once. This sequence joins TRBV11-2 and TRBJ1-3; D gene ambiguous. Germline-derived CDR1 and CDR2 are SGHAT and FQNNGV. The CDR3 is 16 residues long. Trimming took 0 bases from V and 4 from J, leaving 13 bases between them. The CDR3 loop is CASSLELAGRGNTIYF. The CDR3 coding sequence is TGTGCCAGCAGCTTAGAATTGGCGGGGAGAGGAAACACCATATATTTT.

The rearrangement uses TRBV7-2 and TRBJ1-2; a weak D match, TRBD1 (6 bases). Deletions cut 5 bases from V and 4 bases from J, with 20 bases between. CDR1 is SGHTA and CDR2 is FQGNSA in the germline V gene. This CDR3 has 16 amino acids. CDR3 DNA: TGTGCCAGCAGCCCCAATGACCGGGACACGGCCTATGGCTACACCTTC. Its protein product is CASSPNDRDTAYGYTF.

This clone appeared once. The chain has TRBV27 and TRBJ1-2, with a weak D call TRBD1 (6 bases). Germline lookup yields CDR1 MNHEY and CDR2 SMNVEV (reference sequence). The CDR3 loop spans 14 amino acids. The V end lost 5 bases, the J end lost 8 bases, and 18 bases lay between the germline ends. The CDR3 sequence: CASSPLQGSEGYTF. The CDR3, as DNA: TGTGCCAGCAGTCCACTACAGGGTTCTGAAGGCTACACCTTC.

The V and J genes are TRBV19 and TRBJ1-2, with D unresolved. Germline V gives CDR1 LNHDA, CDR2 SQIVND (reference sequence). V was shortened by 1 base and J by 6 bases, with 6 bases between the two germline ends. This CDR3 spans 12 amino acids. DNA of the CDR3: TGTGCCAGTAGTATAGCTCGTGATGGCTACACCTTC. Translating it yields CASSIARDGYTF.

The chain joins TRBV3-1 (or the pseudogene TRBV3-2) to TRBJ2-2; a possible D gene is TRBD2 (6 bases). The V gene lost 1 base and the J gene lost 0 bases, with 12 bases spanning the gap. CDR1 and CDR2 (germline): LGHDT, YNNKEL (reference sequence). This CDR3 spans 17 amino acids. The CDR3 DNA is TGTGCCAGCAGCCAAGTTTTTGGGACTGCGAACACCGGGGAGCTGTTTTTT. Protein: CASSQVFGTANTGELFF.

The gene calls are TRBV24-1 and TRBJ2-5; perhaps TRBD1 as D (6 bases). Germline V lookup: CDR1 KGHDR, CDR2 SFDVKD. This CDR3 region has 16 residues. V lost 3 bases to trimming and J lost 5 bases, with 18 bases between them. The chain's CDR3 is CATSDPRQATRETQYF. The CDR3 coding sequence is TGTGCCACCAGTGATCCTCGACAGGCAACCAGGGAGACCCAGTACTTC.

Notes on this clone: The sample carries other DNA sequences with the same CDR3. V gene TRBV19 combines with J gene TRBJ1-5, with D uncertain. This CDR3 comprises 14 residues. Germline CDR1 is LNHDA and CDR2 is SQIVND (reference sequence). Trimming removed 3 bases from V and 6 bases from J, with 12 bases in between. This CDR3 is CASSITGSGQPQHF. In DNA, the CDR3 is TGTGCCAGTAGTATTACTGGGTCGGGTCAGCCCCAGCATTTT. Full variable domain (rest looked up from reference TRBV19 and TRBJ1-5): DGGITQSPKYLFRKEGQNVTLSCEQNLNHDAMYWYRQDPGQGLRLIYYSQIVNDFQKGDIAEGYSVSREKKESFPLTVTSAQKNPTAFYLCASSITGSGQPQHFGDGTRLSIL.

The chain has TRBV7-9 and TRBJ1-1, with 8 bases aligning to TRBD1. The germline V gene has CDR1 SEHNR and CDR2 FQNEAQ (reference sequence). J lost 5 bases, V lost 3 bases, and 14 bases had no gene match. CDR3 length equals 17 residues. The CDR3 loop reads CASSFPRDRPLGTEAFF. In nucleotides, the CDR3 is TGTGCCAGCAGCTTCCCCCGGGACAGGCCCCTTGGGACTGAAGCTTTCTTT.